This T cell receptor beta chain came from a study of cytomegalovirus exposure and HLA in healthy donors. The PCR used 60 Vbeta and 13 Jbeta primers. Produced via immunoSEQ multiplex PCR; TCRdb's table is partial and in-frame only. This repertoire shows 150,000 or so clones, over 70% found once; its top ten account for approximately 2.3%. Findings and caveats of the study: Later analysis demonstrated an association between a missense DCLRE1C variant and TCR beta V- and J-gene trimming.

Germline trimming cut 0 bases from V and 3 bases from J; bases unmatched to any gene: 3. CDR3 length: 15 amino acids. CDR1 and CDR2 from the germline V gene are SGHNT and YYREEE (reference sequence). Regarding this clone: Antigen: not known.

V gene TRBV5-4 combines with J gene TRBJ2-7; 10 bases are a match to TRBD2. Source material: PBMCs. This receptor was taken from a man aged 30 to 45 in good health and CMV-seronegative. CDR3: CASSLGSGGHYEQYF. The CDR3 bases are TGTGCCAGCAGCTTGGGTAGCGGGGGGCACTACGAGCAGTACTTC.